These 12 T cell receptor beta chains were all obtained from the same sample, sequenced in a study of T cell responses to AZD1222 COVID-19 vaccine. Here immunoSEQ multiplex PCR was the method, and the copy in TCRdb shows in-frame clones only, minus some. The repertoire has tens of thousands of clones, more than 90% of them found once; the top ten carry approximately 4.5%. The sample was peripheral blood, taken on day 0 of AZD1222 vaccination. Receptor source: an adult in good health.

This sequence joins TRBV7-2 and TRBJ1-2; the match to TRBD1 covers 10 bases. The germline CDR1 and CDR2 sequences are SGHTA and FQGNSA. The J segment lost 7 bases and the V segment lost 4 bases, leaving 3 bases of the junction unmatched. There are 13 residues in the CDR3. The CDR3 bases are TGTGCCAGCAGCTCGACAGGGGGCTCTGGCTACACCTTC. Translating gives CASSSTGGSGYTF. Looking up the rest from reference TRBV7-2 and TRBJ1-2 gives the full variable domain: GAGVSQSPSNKVTEKGKDVELRCDPISGHTALYWYRQSLGQGLEFLIYFQGNSAPDKSGLPSDRFSAERTGGSVSTLTIQRTQQEDSAVYLCASSSTGGSGYTFGSGTRLTVV.

This clone has a handful of counts. This chain's CDR3 is CASRPYWGSSEQYF. The CDR3 nucleotides are TGTGCCAGCAGGCCCTATTGGGGGAGTTCCGAGCAGTACTTC. J is TRBJ2-7 and V is TRBV27; D possibly uses TRBD1 or TRBD2 (5 bases each). The CDR3 has 14 residues. The V gene lost 6 bases and the J gene lost 6 bases, with 18 bases spanning the gap. Germline V gene lookup returns CDR1 MNHEY and CDR2 SMNVEV (reference sequence).

The chain combines TRBV2 with TRBJ1-5; possibly TRBD1 for D (6 bases). V was pared by 9 bases and J by 2 bases, with 20 bases between. This CDR3 has 16 amino acids. CDR1 and CDR2 (germline): SNHLY, FYNNEI. The CDR3 is CASTNRDGTGNQPQHF. The DNA for the CDR3 is TGTGCCAGTACGAACAGGGACGGTACGGGCAATCAGCCCCAGCATTTT.

The genes are TRBV5-5 and TRBJ2-3; D is tentatively TRBD1 or TRBD2 (5 bases each). Germline values: CDR1 SGHKS, CDR2 YYEKEE (reference sequence). The length of the CDR3 is 17 residues. The V end was cut by 2 bases, the J end by 1 base, with 17 bases between. The CDR3 loop reads CASSFSYGGEGTDTQYF. The CDR3 bases are TGTGCCAGCAGCTTTTCGTATGGGGGAGAGGGCACAGATACGCAGTATTTT.

This clone was detected once. The J gene is TRBJ1-4, the V gene TRBV11-2, with 7 bases that match TRBD1. The CDR3 contains 19 residues. J lost 0 bases, V lost 4 bases, and 14 bases had no gene match. CDR1 SGHAT and CDR2 FQNNGV come from the germline V gene. The CDR3 spells CASSYDPQQGTSTNEKLFF. The CDR3 nucleotides are TGTGCCAGCAGCTACGACCCCCAACAGGGGACTTCAACTAATGAAAAACTGTTTTTT.

The chain couples TRBV27 to TRBJ1-2; D is possibly TRBD1 (6 bases). Germline V gene lookup returns CDR1 MNHEY and CDR2 SMNVEV (reference sequence). V lost 0 bases and J 7 bases, leaving 12 bases between the germline ends. The CDR3 sequence is 14 residues long. The CDR3 sequence: CASSLSGQGLGYTF. The CDR3 nucleotides read TGTGCCAGCAGTTTATCTGGGCAGGGGCTTGGCTACACCTTC.

This clone has a handful of counts. This rearrangement joins TRBV28 to TRBJ1-5; D might be TRBD1 (6 bases). Germline V lookup: CDR1 MDHEN, CDR2 SYDVKM. V lost 5 bases to trimming and J lost 1 base, with 12 bases between them. This CDR3 is 15 amino acids long. This chain's CDR3 is CASSPVQGSNQPQHF. For the CDR3, the DNA is TGTGCCAGCAGTCCAGTTCAGGGGAGCAATCAGCCCCAGCATTTT.

This rearrangement joins TRBV7-2 to TRBJ2-1; 10 nucleotides line up with TRBD2. Germline lookup yields CDR1 SGHTA and CDR2 FQGNSA. Germline trimming cut 3 bases from V and 4 bases from J; bases unmatched to any gene: 3. The CDR3 runs 15 residues. CDR3 sequence: CASSLSGRAYNEQFF. In DNA form, the CDR3 reads TGTGCCAGCAGCTTGAGCGGGAGGGCTTACAATGAGCAGTTCTTC.

This clone was observed once. The chain couples TRBV9 to TRBJ1-2, with D possibly matching TRBD1 (6 bases). The CDR3 is made up of 13 amino acids. Germline V gene data show CDR1 as SGDLS and CDR2 as YYNGEE. The V and J ends lost 0 bases and 8 bases respectively, with 11 bases between them. CDR3 DNA sequence: TGTGCCAGCAGCGTAGAAGGGGGAAGCGGCTACACCTTC. This gives the protein CASSVEGGSGYTF.

The chain employs TRBV13 and TRBJ1-1; tentatively, D is TRBD1 (6 bases). The CDR3 spans 12 residues. The V end was cut by 8 bases, the J end by 2 bases, with 9 bases between. The V gene's germline CDR1 is PRHDT and CDR2 FYEKMQ (reference sequence). In DNA form, the CDR3 reads TGTGCCAGCTTACAGGGAAACACTGAAGCTTTCTTT. This gives the protein CASLQGNTEAFF.

The chain carries TRBV7-9 and TRBJ2-2; weak D call: TRBD2 (6 bases). The CDR3 has 16 residues. Deletions cut 5 bases from V and 1 base from J, with 14 bases between. Looked up from germline, CDR1 is SEHNR and CDR2 is FQNEAQ (reference sequence). CDR3 coding DNA: TGTGCCAGCAGCAGACTCGGGGGAAGGAACACCGGGGAGCTGTTTTTT. Translating gives CASSRLGGRNTGELFF.

By sample share, this clone is medium-sized. The CDR3 loop is CASSLDGGRADEQYF. DNA for the CDR3: TGTGCCAGCAGCTTAGATGGCGGGAGGGCCGACGAGCAGTACTTC. The chain employs TRBV13 and TRBJ2-7, with 9 bases matching TRBD2. CDR1 is PRHDT and CDR2 is FYEKMQ in the germline V gene (reference sequence). The CDR3 totals 15 residues. With 1 base clipped from V and 5 bases from J, the junction kept 6 bases outside the gene matches. The whole variable domain, filled in from reference TRBV13 and TRBJ2-7, reads AAGVIQSPRHLIKEKRETATLKCYPIPRHDTVYWYQQGPGQDPQFLISFYEKMQSDKGSIPDRFSAQQFSDYHSELNMSSLELGDSALYFCASSLDGGRADEQYFGPGTRLTVT.